This record covers a single TCR beta chain. Germline V gene lookup returns CDR1 MNHEY and CDR2 SVGAGI. The CDR3 has 15 residues. V lost 8 bases and J lost 5; bases outside the gene matches: 10. The data were produced by immunoSEQ multiplex PCR, yet TCRdb's version contains in-frame clones alone and is incomplete. Among approximately 150,000 clones, 84% were seen once, and the ten largest hold less than 9%. This specimen belongs to a study of blood T cell repertoires in COVID-19. The overall study: Specimens from acute and convalescent COVID-19 originated in the United States, Italy and Spain.

This TCR was sampled from a man younger than 45 with COVID-19, enrolled during active disease. The chain uses TRBV6-5 and TRBJ2-5; 11 positions match TRBD2. Sequenced: peripheral blood. DNA of the CDR3: TGTGCCAGCGGAAGACTAGCGGGATCTGGGGAGACCCAGTACTTC. Translation: CASGRLAGSGETQYF.